Included here is one TCR beta chain sequence, with context. The record originates from a study of OX40 agonist ivuxolimab in advanced cancers. Trimming cost V 0 bases and J 11 bases, with 12 bases left between them. The CDR3 is 13 amino acids. The V gene's germline CDR1 is SGDLS and CDR2 YYNGEE. The assay was immunoSEQ multiplex PCR, and TCRdb's table has in-frame clones only and misses some. The sample includes about 73,000 clones, 75% to 95% of them seen just once. The TCR originated in an adult with an advanced solid tumor such as melanoma, head and neck, liver or kidney cancer. The chain carries TRBV9 and TRBJ2-1, with D unresolved. The specimen was CD4+ or CD8+ T cells sorted from blood, collected in a trial of the OX40 agonist ivuxolimab. The CDR3 region is CASSVEPLGQQFF. Here the CDR3 DNA reads TGTGCCAGCAGCGTAGAACCCCTGGGTCAGCAGTTCTTC.